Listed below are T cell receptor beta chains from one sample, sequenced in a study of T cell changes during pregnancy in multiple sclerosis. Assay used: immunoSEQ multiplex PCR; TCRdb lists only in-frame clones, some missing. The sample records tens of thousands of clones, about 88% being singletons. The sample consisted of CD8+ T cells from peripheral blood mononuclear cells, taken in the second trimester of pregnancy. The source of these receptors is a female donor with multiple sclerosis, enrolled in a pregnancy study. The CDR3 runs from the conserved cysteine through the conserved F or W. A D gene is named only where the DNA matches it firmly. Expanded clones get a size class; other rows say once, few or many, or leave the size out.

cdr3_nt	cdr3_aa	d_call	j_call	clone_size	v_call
TGCGCCAGCAGCCATAGACAGGAGTTCACCGGGGAGCTGTTTTTT	CASSHRQEFTGELFF	NA	TRBJ2-2	NA	TRBV4-1
TGTGCCAGCAGCTTTCCGGTGGGACAGCCGAACACCGGGGAGCTGTTTTTT	CASSFPVGQPNTGELFF	TRBD1	TRBJ2-2	many	TRBV7-9
TGTGCCACCAGCAGAGATAGCGGGGGGTCAGATACGCAGTATTTT	CATSRDSGGSDTQYF	TRBD2	TRBJ2-3	NA	TRBV15
TGTGCCAGCAGCTTAGCGGGAGAAGACTACGAGCAGTACTTC	CASSLAGEDYEQYF	TRBD2	TRBJ2-7	NA	TRBV5-5
TGTGCCAGCAGTCCCCCTCAGCGGTCCTGGAGCTCCTACGAGCAGTACTTC	CASSPPQRSWSSYEQYF	NA	TRBJ2-7	NA	TRBV28
TGTGCCAGTAGTGACTGGGACAGGGCCTATGGCTACACCTTC	CASSDWDRAYGYTF	TRBD1	TRBJ1-2	NA	TRBV19
TGTGCCAGCAGCTACACAATGGCTGAAGCTTTCTTT	CASSYTMAEAFF	NA	TRBJ1-1	NA	TRBV11-3
TGTGCCAGCAGCCCGGGACTCGGCACCTACGAGCAGTACTTC	CASSPGLGTYEQYF	NA	TRBJ2-7	NA	TRBV5-6
TGCAGCGTTGATTCCGAGCCCTCGACCCTAGTGGGCTATGGCTACACCTTC	CSVDSEPSTLVGYGYTF	NA	TRBJ1-2	NA	TRBV29-1
TGTGCCAGCAGTCCCGCGGGACTAGCAGAGACCGGGGAGCTGTTTTTT	CASSPAGLAETGELFF	TRBD2	TRBJ2-2	NA	TRBV2
TGTGCCAGCAGTGAATATTTGGACTCTGAAGCTTTCTTT	CASSEYLDSEAFF	NA	TRBJ1-1	NA	TRBV25-1
TGCGCCAGCAGCCAAGATCGAGGGTTCCCCCTCTCTGGGGCCAACGTCCTGACTTTC	CASSQDRGFPLSGANVLTF	NA	TRBJ2-6	NA	TRBV4-3
TGTGCCAGCAGCTTGAAACAGGGAAAAGAGACCCAGTACTTC	CASSLKQGKETQYF	NA	TRBJ2-5	NA	TRBV5-4
TGCGCCAGCAGCCAAGCGACGGGATTCAAAGGGAATGAGCAGTTCTTC	CASSQATGFKGNEQFF	NA	TRBJ2-1	NA	TRBV4-1
TGTGCCAGTAGTATAGATCCAGCGGTGGGGCAGTTCTTC	CASSIDPAVGQFF	NA	TRBJ2-1	NA	TRBV19
TGCGCCAGCAGCCCAAGGACTAGCGGGCCACTCTACGAGCAGTACTTC	CASSPRTSGPLYEQYF	TRBD2	TRBJ2-7	NA	TRBV4-3
TGTGCCAGCAGCCCCCAGGATGTGGACACTGAAGCTTTCTTT	CASSPQDVDTEAFF	NA	TRBJ1-1	NA	TRBV11-3
TGTGCCAGCAGCCTTACTAGCGGGGTCTCTGAGACCCAGTACTTC	CASSLTSGVSETQYF	TRBD2	TRBJ2-5	once	TRBV5-4
TGTGCCAGTAGTATAGGGTTCAGGACACAAGAGACCCAGTACTTC	CASSIGFRTQETQYF	NA	TRBJ2-5	NA	TRBV19
TGTGCCAGCAGCCTAGCCGGGGGGGCGCAGGGCTACACCTTC	CASSLAGGAQGYTF	NA	TRBJ1-2	NA	TRBV7-3
TGTGCCAGTAGTAGACCTGGGACTAGCGGGGCCTACGAGCAGTACTTC	CASSRPGTSGAYEQYF	TRBD2	TRBJ2-7	NA	TRBV19
TGCAGCGTTGGGGACTCTACCTACGAGCAGTACTTC	CSVGDSTYEQYF	NA	TRBJ2-7	NA	TRBV29-1
TGTGCCAGCAGCCCCGGGGGTGGGAGGAGCTACACAGATACGCAGTATTTT	CASSPGGGRSYTDTQYF	NA	TRBJ2-3	NA	TRBV11-3
TGCGCCAGCAGCCCCTTCCCCGGGGAGCTGTTTTTT	CASSPFPGELFF	NA	TRBJ2-2	NA	TRBV4-3
TGTGCCACCGAGTCGGGACTAGAAGAGACCCAGTACTTC	CATESGLEETQYF	TRBD2	TRBJ2-5	NA	TRBV2
TGTGCCAGCAGTTCCCACAAGACAGTATACGAGCAGTACTTC	CASSSHKTVYEQYF	NA	TRBJ2-7	NA	TRBV27
TGTGCCAGCAGTCTACACAGGGTGACAGCGCAGTACTTC	CASSLHRVTAQYF	NA	TRBJ2-7	NA	TRBV28
TGTGCCAGCAGTTTACAGCGGGAGACCTACGAGCAGTACTTC	CASSLQRETYEQYF	TRBD2	TRBJ2-7	NA	TRBV28
TGTGCCAGCAGTTTATCGGGGGGGGGCACAGATACGCAGTATTTT	CASSLSGGGTDTQYF	TRBD2	TRBJ2-3	NA	TRBV27
TGTGCCAGCAGCAAAGATAGGGACACAAACACCGGGGAGCTGTTTTTT	CASSKDRDTNTGELFF	NA	TRBJ2-2	NA	TRBV21-1
TGTGCCAGCAGCGGGGGACTAGCGGGATTCTATTTT	CASSGGLAGFYF	TRBD2	TRBJ2-3	once	TRBV5-4
TGTGCCAGCAGTTTCGGTCCCTCCTACGAGCAGTACTTC	CASSFGPSYEQYF	NA	TRBJ2-7	NA	TRBV27
TGTGCCAGCAGCTTCCGAGACAACCCCTACGAGCAGTACTTC	CASSFRDNPYEQYF	NA	TRBJ2-7	NA	TRBV7-9
TGTGCCAGTAGTATAAGCGGGAATGGCTACACCTTC	CASSISGNGYTF	NA	TRBJ1-2	NA	TRBV19
TGCGCCAGCAGCGCCCAGCCTAGCGGGGTACCTTTCGAGCAGTACTTC	CASSAQPSGVPFEQYF	TRBD2	TRBJ2-7	NA	TRBV5-1
TGTGCCAGCAGCACCAACAGGGGTAGCACAGATACGCAGTATTTT	CASSTNRGSTDTQYF	TRBD1	TRBJ2-3	NA	TRBV7-9
TGTGCCAGCAGCGTAGAGGGGGCTAGCACAGATACGCAGTATTTT	CASSVEGASTDTQYF	TRBD1	TRBJ2-3	NA	TRBV9
TGTGCCAGCAGCTTGGCGCCGACAGAAACCGGGGAGCTGTTTTTT	CASSLAPTETGELFF	NA	TRBJ2-2	NA	TRBV5-4
TGTGCCTGGACCCGGGACAGTTACAATGAGCAGTTCTTC	CAWTRDSYNEQFF	TRBD1	TRBJ2-1	NA	TRBV30
TGCGCCAGCAGCCAAGACAGCGGGACTACCTACAATGAGCAGTTCTTC	CASSQDSGTTYNEQFF	TRBD2	TRBJ2-1	NA	TRBV4-3
TGTGCCAGCAGTGTTGAGACAGGGACATACACCATATATTTT	CASSVETGTYTIYF	TRBD1	TRBJ1-3	few	TRBV2
TGTGCCAGTAGTATAGAACGACAGGGGGCTGGGGCCAACGTCCTGACTTTC	CASSIERQGAGANVLTF	TRBD1	TRBJ2-6	once	TRBV19
TGTGCCAGTAGTAACGGACTGAATCAGCCCCAGCATTTT	CASSNGLNQPQHF	NA	TRBJ1-5	NA	TRBV19
TGTGCCAGCAGCCGGACTAGCGGGATCTACGAGCAGTACTTC	CASSRTSGIYEQYF	TRBD2	TRBJ2-7	NA	TRBV14
TGTGCCAGCAGCCAAGAAATGAGTAACACCGGGGAGCTGTTTTTT	CASSQEMSNTGELFF	NA	TRBJ2-2	NA	TRBV4-2
TGTGCCAGCTCGGGGAGCCTTTATCAGCCCCAGCATTTT	CASSGSLYQPQHF	NA	TRBJ1-5	NA	TRBV6-6
TGTGCCAGCAGCCAACTCCGGGAGCCACCAGATACGCAGTATTTT	CASSQLREPPDTQYF	NA	TRBJ2-3	NA	TRBV4-2
TGTGCCGCAGGGGCCCGGGGCAATGAGCAGTTCTTC	CAAGARGNEQFF	NA	TRBJ2-1	few	TRBV11-2
TGTGCCAGCAGTGACTCGATTCCGGCGGGAGAACGGGAGACCCAGTACTTC	CASSDSIPAGERETQYF	TRBD2	TRBJ2-5	NA	TRBV6-4
TGTGCCAGCACCGATGGGCGGCTAGCGGGAGTGGGCGAGCAGTTCTTC	CASTDGRLAGVGEQFF	TRBD2	TRBJ2-1	NA	TRBV7-9
TGTGCCAGCAGCTTAGATCCGCAGGGGAATGAGCAGTTCTTC	CASSLDPQGNEQFF	NA	TRBJ2-1	few	TRBV7-6
TGTGCCAGCAGCTTCAGAACGGGAGGGGTAGATACGCAGTATTTT	CASSFRTGGVDTQYF	TRBD2	TRBJ2-3	NA	TRBV11-3
TGCAGCGTGCATCGCCGGGACAGAACTAACTATGGCTACACCTTC	CSVHRRDRTNYGYTF	TRBD1	TRBJ1-2	NA	TRBV29-1
TGTGCCAGCAGTTCCCCCACGGGGAGAGAGCAGTACTTC	CASSSPTGREQYF	NA	TRBJ2-7	NA	TRBV27
TGCGCCAGCAGTCACGGGGGGCGGGGAACCTACGAGCAGTACTTC	CASSHGGRGTYEQYF	NA	TRBJ2-7	NA	TRBV23-1
TGTGCCACCAGCAGGGACCGGGACTCGAACACTGAAGCTTTCTTT	CATSRDRDSNTEAFF	NA	TRBJ1-1	NA	TRBV15
TGTGCCAGCAGTTTAACAGGGACCTCAGATACGCAGTATTTT	CASSLTGTSDTQYF	NA	TRBJ2-3	NA	TRBV27
TGTGCCAGCAGCGCGGGAGCGGGGAGCACCGGGGAGCTGTTTTTT	CASSAGAGSTGELFF	TRBD2	TRBJ2-2	NA	TRBV9
TGTGCCAGTAGTAGAACCCCCAGACAGGAGAATAGCAATCAGCCCCAGCATTTT	CASSRTPRQENSNQPQHF	NA	TRBJ1-5	NA	TRBV19
TGTGCCAGCAGCTTGCAGGCTAGCGGGAGATATGAGCAGTACTTC	CASSLQASGRYEQYF	TRBD2	TRBJ2-7	NA	TRBV5-6